Each of the 14 T cell receptor beta chains below was sequenced from the same sample in a study of brain T cells in children with intractable seizures. Sequencing used immunoSEQ multiplex PCR; TCRdb keeps in-frame clones, though not all of them. The data show 75,000 to 80,000 clones, around 93% seen once. The sequencing here drew on peripheral blood, taken at surgery. The receptors were sampled from a boy under two years old with tuberous sclerosis and intractable seizures.

Concerning this clone itself: One end of the junction is discordant with germline, which a read error may explain. The V and J genes are TRBV7-9 and TRBJ1-1; D uncertain. CDR1 SEHNR and CDR2 FQNEAQ come from the germline V gene (reference sequence). CDR3 size: 14 residues. The CDR3 is CASSLFQVKTEAFF. CDR3 bases: TGTGCCAGCAGCTTATTTCAAGTGAAAACTGAAGCTTTCTTT.

The chain couples TRBV10-1 to TRBJ1-6, with unresolved D. The germline V and J ends were trimmed by 2 bases and 14 bases, with 10 bases remaining between them. CDR1 is WNHNN and CDR2 is SYGVQD in the germline V gene (reference sequence). The CDR3 has 12 residues. The CDR3 sequence: CASSEEESTLHF. CDR3 coding DNA: TGCGCCAGCAGTGAGGAGGAATCCACCCTCCACTTT.

The chain links TRBV7-9 to TRBJ1-4, with 7 positions matching TRBD1. Germline V gene lookup returns CDR1 SEHNR and CDR2 FQNEAQ (reference sequence). This CDR3 has 16 amino acids. V was clipped by 5 bases and J by 0 bases; unmatched bases: 6. The CDR3 sequence is CASSLGQTATNEKLFF. The CDR3 DNA follows: TGTGCCAGCAGCCTGGGACAGACTGCAACTAATGAAAAACTGTTTTTT.

This chain links TRBV15 with TRBJ2-1; D unclear. The V gene lost 1 base and the J gene lost 5 bases, with 12 bases spanning the gap. There are 15 residues in the CDR3. Germline V gives CDR1 LNHNV, CDR2 YYDKDF (reference sequence). The CDR3 is CATSRGVFPDNEQFF. DNA of the CDR3: TGTGCCACCAGCAGAGGGGTATTTCCCGACAATGAGCAGTTCTTC.

The rearrangement links TRBV25-1 to TRBJ1-2, with a tentative D call TRBD1 (5 bases). V lost 1 base and J 4 bases, leaving 10 bases between the germline ends. The CDR3 has 14 amino acids. CDR1 MGHDK and CDR2 SYGVNS come from the germline V gene. The CDR3 bases are TGTGCCAGCAGTGAATCGCCAGGGCCCTATGGCTACACCTTC. Its translation is CASSESPGPYGYTF.

The sample holds one count of this clone. The chain joins TRBV30 to TRBJ1-2, with D tentatively TRBD1 (5 bases). The germline gives CDR1 GTSNPN, CDR2 SVGIG (reference sequence). V was shortened by 4 bases and J by 0 bases, with 9 bases between the two germline ends. The CDR3 totals 13 residues. CDR3 protein: CAWIDRSNYGYTF. The CDR3 DNA sequence: TGTGCCTGGATTGACAGATCTAACTATGGCTACACCTTC.

V and J are TRBV14 and TRBJ2-7, with D hard to call. Per the germline V gene, CDR1 is SGHDN and CDR2 is FVKESK. CDR3 length: 11 amino acids. V lost 1 base and J 6 bases, leaving 4 bases between the germline ends. CDR3 nucleotide sequence: TGTGCCAGCAGCCAAGGAATCGAGCAGTACTTC. As protein: CASSQGIEQYF. Combining the CDR3 with reference TRBV14 and TRBJ2-7 gives the whole variable domain EAGVTQFPSHSVIEKGQTVTLRCDPISGHDNLYWYRRVMGKEIKFLLHFVKESKQDESGMPNNRFLAERTGGTYSTLKVQPAELEDSGVYFCASSQGIEQYFGPGTRLTVT.

The chain combines TRBV5-1 with TRBJ2-5; possible D gene TRBD2, 5 bases. CDR3 size: 14 residues. The V gene lost 0 bases and the J gene lost 3 bases, with 9 bases spanning the gap. The germline gives CDR1 SGHRS, CDR2 YFSETQ. CDR3 in amino acids: CASSLGGAEETQYF. CDR3 bases: TGCGCCAGCAGCTTGGGGGGAGCAGAAGAGACCCAGTACTTC.

V gene TRBV4-1 combines with J gene TRBJ2-5; D gene ambiguous. The CDR3 contains 15 residues. Trimming took 1 base from V and 3 from J, leaving 12 bases between them. Germline-derived CDR1 and CDR2 are MGHRA and YSYEKL. Written as DNA, the CDR3 is TGCGCCAGCAGCCAAGTGACGGCTACCGAAGAGACCCAGTACTTC. Its protein product is CASSQVTATEETQYF.

In this sample, this clone turned up once. This rearrangement joins TRBV25-1 to TRBJ2-3; D may be TRBD1 (6 bases). The CDR3 covers 15 residues. Trimming shortened V by 6 bases and J by 3 bases, and 16 bases separated the two germline ends. Germline CDR1 and CDR2: MGHDK and SYGVNS. DNA of the CDR3: TGTGCCAGCAGCATTACGGGACACCGAACAGATACGCAGTATTTT. It codes for CASSITGHRTDTQYF.

The rearrangement uses TRBV11-3 and TRBJ2-5; possible D gene TRBD2, 6 bases. The CDR3 spans 13 residues. In germline, CDR1 is SGHNT, CDR2 YENEEA. V was pared by 5 bases and J by 5 bases, with 12 bases between. CDR3 amino acids: CASSRRGSETQYF. The CDR3 DNA reads TGTGCCAGCAGCCGGAGGGGTTCTGAGACCCAGTACTTC.

CDR3 sequence: CASSLVGVDTEAFF. CDR3 coding DNA: TGTGCCAGCAGCTTAGTAGGGGTAGATACTGAAGCTTTCTTT. V is TRBV7-9 and J is TRBJ1-1, with a possible D match to TRBD1 (5 bases). Trimming removed 1 base at V and 5 bases at J, with 11 bases between. The CDR3 totals 14 residues. From germline, CDR1 is SEHNR and CDR2 FQNEAQ (reference sequence).

The chain links TRBV19 to TRBJ1-1; maybe TRBD1 (6 bases). Per the germline V gene, CDR1 is LNHDA and CDR2 is SQIVND (reference sequence). This CDR3 has 15 amino acids. Trimming removed 5 bases from V and 5 bases from J, with 18 bases in between. The CDR3 sequence is CASSLMPSQGTEAFF. In DNA, the CDR3 is TGTGCCAGTAGTCTCATGCCTTCACAGGGTACTGAAGCTTTCTTT.

This chain connects TRBV13 to TRBJ2-3; D may be TRBD2 (5 bases). Trimming pared 5 bases from V and 6 bases from J, leaving 9 bases between. This CDR3 comprises 12 residues. Germline assignment: CDR1 PRHDT and CDR2 FYEKMQ (reference sequence). As DNA, the CDR3 is TGTGCCAGCAGCATCTTAGCGGATACGCAGTATTTT. Protein product: CASSILADTQYF.